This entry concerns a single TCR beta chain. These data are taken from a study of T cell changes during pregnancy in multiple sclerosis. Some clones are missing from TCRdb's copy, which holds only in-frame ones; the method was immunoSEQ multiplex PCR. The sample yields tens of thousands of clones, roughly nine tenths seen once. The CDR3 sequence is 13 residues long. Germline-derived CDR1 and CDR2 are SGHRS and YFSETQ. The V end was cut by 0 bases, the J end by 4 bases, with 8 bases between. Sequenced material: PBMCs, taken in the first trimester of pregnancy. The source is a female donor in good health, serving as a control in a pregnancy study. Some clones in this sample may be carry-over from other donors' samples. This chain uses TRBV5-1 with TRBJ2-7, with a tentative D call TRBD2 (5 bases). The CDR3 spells CASSLEEGYEQYF. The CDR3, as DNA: TGCGCCAGCAGCTTGGAAGAGGGTTACGAGCAGTACTTC.